The 8 T cell receptor beta chains presented below share a single source sample, sequenced in a study of CD8+CD57+ T cells in acquired aplastic anemia. Profiling of TCR beta VDJ combinations and CDR3 sequences used genomic DNA as template. TCRdb fed the reads into MiXCR, producing one record per CDR3 protein. In the table there are under 200,000 distinct CDR3 sequences, less than 60% of which are singletons. Patients who underwent sequencing had shown CD8+CD57+ cell expansion by flow cytometry. Sequencing was performed on sorted CD4+, CD8+, or CD8+CD57+ T cells (not recorded which) from PBMCs. The source is a human donor with aplastic anemia.

This clonotype was counted at least ten times. The rearrangement links TRBV11-3 to TRBJ1-1; weak D call: TRBD1 (5 bases). CDR1 and CDR2 from the germline V gene are SGHNT and YENEEA. V lost 3 bases, J lost 0 bases, and 8 bases lay in between. The CDR3 loop spans 14 amino acids. DNA for the CDR3: TGTGCCAGCAGCTTCTTACAGGTGAACACTGAAGCTTTCTTT. This encodes CASSFLQVNTEAFF.

This clonotype was detected many times. The gene calls are TRBV5-4 and TRBJ1-2; D not certain. CDR3 size: 13 residues. V lost 0 bases and J 4 bases, leaving 7 bases between the germline ends. Germline V gene lookup returns CDR1 SGHNT and CDR2 YYREEE (reference sequence). The CDR3 DNA is TGTGCCAGCAGCTTGGATGTAGTCTATGGCTACACCTTC. Translation: CASSLDVVYGYTF. The full variable domain, in which reference TRBV5-4 and TRBJ1-2 provide the parts outside the CDR3, is ETGVTQSPTHLIKTRGQQVTLRCSSQSGHNTVSWYQQALGQGPQFIFQYYREEENGRGNFPPRFSGLQFPNYSSELNVNALELDDSALYLCASSLDVVYGYTFGSGTRLTVV.

In its sample, this clonotype was seen once. The gene calls are TRBV19 and TRBJ2-7; TRBD2 aligns across 10 bases. This CDR3 spans 15 amino acids. From germline, CDR1 is LNHDA and CDR2 SQIVND (reference sequence). V trimming: 3 bases; J trimming: 1 base; junction bases outside the gene matches: 3. The CDR3 DNA follows: TGTGCCAGTAGTATCCTAGCGGGAGATTCCTACGAGCAGTACTTC. Amino acid sequence: CASSILAGDSYEQYF.

The chain links TRBV4-1 to TRBJ1-5; D ambiguous. V lost 4 bases to trimming and J lost 0 bases, with 16 bases between them. This CDR3 is built from 17 residues. Per germline, CDR1 MGHRA and CDR2 YSYEKL. The DNA for the CDR3 is TGCGCCAGCAGCCCCCGGGAGTTTTCTGATAGCAATCAGCCCCAGCATTTT. Translated, it gives CASSPREFSDSNQPQHF.

J is TRBJ2-7 and V is TRBV5-1, with 9 nucleotides matching TRBD1. The J segment lost 5 bases and the V segment lost 0 bases, leaving 3 bases of the junction unmatched. From germline, CDR1 is SGHRS and CDR2 YFSETQ. CDR3 length equals 14 residues. Written as DNA, the CDR3 is TGCGCCAGCAGCTTGGCACAGGGGGCGGACGAGCAGTACTTC. It translates to CASSLAQGADEQYF.

This clonotype was recorded at least ten times. V and J are TRBV7-8 and TRBJ2-5; no clear D gene. From germline, CDR1 is SGHVS and CDR2 FQNEAQ. V lost 1 base, J lost 4 bases, and 22 bases lay in between. This CDR3 is 18 amino acids long. In nucleotides, the CDR3 is TGTGCCAGCAGCTTAGGATCCGTAAATAGGGTATCGATAGAGACCCAGTACTTC. It yields the protein CASSLGSVNRVSIETQYF.

The genes are TRBV15 and TRBJ1-1, with TRBD1 as a possible D gene (5 bases). The germline V gene encodes CDR1 LNHNV and CDR2 YYDKDF (reference sequence). Trimming shortened V by 5 bases and J by 7 bases, and 20 bases separated the two germline ends. The CDR3 runs to 15 residues. This CDR3 is CATSGSGGVILEAFF. CDR3 DNA sequence: TGTGCCACCAGCGGAAGCGGGGGGGTCATACTTGAAGCTTTCTTT.

The V call is TRBV3-1, the J call TRBJ1-6; D unclear. There are 15 residues in the CDR3. V was pared by 0 bases and J by 6 bases, with 9 bases between. In germline, CDR1 is LGHDT, CDR2 YNNKEL (reference sequence). CDR3 sequence (DNA): TGTGCCAGCAGCCAAGACGCAGGTAGTAATTCACCCCTCCACTTT. This codes for CASSQDAGSNSPLHF.